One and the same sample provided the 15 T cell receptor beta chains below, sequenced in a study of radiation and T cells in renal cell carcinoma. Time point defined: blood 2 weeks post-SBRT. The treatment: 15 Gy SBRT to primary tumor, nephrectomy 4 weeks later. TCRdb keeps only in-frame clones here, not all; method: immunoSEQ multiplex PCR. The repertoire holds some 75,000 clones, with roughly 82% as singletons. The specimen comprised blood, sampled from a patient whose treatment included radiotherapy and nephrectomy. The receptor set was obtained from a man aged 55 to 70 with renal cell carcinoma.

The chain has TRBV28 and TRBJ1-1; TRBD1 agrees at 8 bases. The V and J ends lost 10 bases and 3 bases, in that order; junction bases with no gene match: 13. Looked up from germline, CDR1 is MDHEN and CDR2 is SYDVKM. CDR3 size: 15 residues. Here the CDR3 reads CAISRTGQPDTEAFF. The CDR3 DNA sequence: TGTGCCATCTCCCGGACAGGGCAACCTGACACTGAAGCTTTCTTT.

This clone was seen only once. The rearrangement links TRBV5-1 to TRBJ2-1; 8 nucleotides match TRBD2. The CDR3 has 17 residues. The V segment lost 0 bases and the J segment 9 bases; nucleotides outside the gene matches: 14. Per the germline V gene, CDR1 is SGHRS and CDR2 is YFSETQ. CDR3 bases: TGCGCCAGCAGCTTGGCCCCCCCGGGAGGGCCAAAACTTGAGCAGTTCTTC. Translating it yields CASSLAPPGGPKLEQFF.

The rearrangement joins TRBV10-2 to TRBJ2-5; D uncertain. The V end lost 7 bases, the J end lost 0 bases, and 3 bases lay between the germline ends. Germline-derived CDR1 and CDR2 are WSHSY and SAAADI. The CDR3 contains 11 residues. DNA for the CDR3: TGCGCCAGCACAGACCAAGAGACCCAGTACTTC. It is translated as CASTDQETQYF.

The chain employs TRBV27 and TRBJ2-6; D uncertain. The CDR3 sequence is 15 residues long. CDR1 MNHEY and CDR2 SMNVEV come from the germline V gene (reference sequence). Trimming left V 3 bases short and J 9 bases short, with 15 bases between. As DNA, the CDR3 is TGTGCCAGCAGTTTCCACAAGCGAGAGGTCAACGTCCTGACTTTC. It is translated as CASSFHKREVNVLTF.

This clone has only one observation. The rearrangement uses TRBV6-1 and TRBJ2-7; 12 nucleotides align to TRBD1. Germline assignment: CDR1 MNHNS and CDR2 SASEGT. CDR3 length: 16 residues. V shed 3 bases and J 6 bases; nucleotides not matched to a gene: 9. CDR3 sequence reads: CASSDLPGQGASEQYF. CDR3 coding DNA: TGTGCCAGCAGTGACCTACCGGGACAGGGGGCTAGCGAGCAGTACTTC.

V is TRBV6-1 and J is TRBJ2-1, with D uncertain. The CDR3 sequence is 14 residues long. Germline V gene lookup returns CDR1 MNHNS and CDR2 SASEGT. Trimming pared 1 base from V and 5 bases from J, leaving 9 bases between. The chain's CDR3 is CASSEVWKNNEQFF. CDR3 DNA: TGTGCCAGCAGTGAAGTCTGGAAAAACAATGAGCAGTTCTTC.

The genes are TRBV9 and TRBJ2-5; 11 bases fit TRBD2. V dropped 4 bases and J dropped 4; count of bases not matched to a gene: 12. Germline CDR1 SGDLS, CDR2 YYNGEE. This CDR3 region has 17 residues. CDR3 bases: TGTGCCAGCAGCCTCCGGGGAACTAGCGGGAGTGGAGAGACCCAGTACTTC. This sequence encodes CASSLRGTSGSGETQYF.

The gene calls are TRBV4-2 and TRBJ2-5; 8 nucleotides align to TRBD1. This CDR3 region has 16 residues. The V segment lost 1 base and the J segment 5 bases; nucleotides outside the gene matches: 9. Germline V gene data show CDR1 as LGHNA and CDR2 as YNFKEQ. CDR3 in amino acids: CASSQGEAGGRETQYF. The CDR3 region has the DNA TGTGCCAGCAGCCAAGGGGAGGCAGGGGGCCGTGAGACCCAGTACTTC.

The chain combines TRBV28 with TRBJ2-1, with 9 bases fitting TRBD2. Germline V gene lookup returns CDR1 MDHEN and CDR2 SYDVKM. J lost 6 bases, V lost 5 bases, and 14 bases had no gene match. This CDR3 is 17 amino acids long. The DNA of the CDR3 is TGTGCCAGCAGTCCACCATCCCCTGGACTAGCGACCAATGAGCAGTTCTTC. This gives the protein CASSPPSPGLATNEQFF.

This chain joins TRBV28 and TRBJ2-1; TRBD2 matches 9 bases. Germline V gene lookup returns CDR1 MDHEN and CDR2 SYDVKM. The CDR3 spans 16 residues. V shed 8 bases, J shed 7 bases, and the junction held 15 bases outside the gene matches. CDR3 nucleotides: TGTGCCAGCGTGGCTAGCGGGAAGCGGGGCTTGAATGAGCAGTTCTTC. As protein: CASVASGKRGLNEQFF.

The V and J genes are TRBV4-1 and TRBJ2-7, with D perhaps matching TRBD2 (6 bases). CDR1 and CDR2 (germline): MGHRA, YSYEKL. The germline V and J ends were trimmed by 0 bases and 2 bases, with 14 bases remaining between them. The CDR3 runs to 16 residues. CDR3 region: CASSQDPGGTPYEQYF. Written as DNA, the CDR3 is TGCGCCAGCAGCCAAGATCCAGGCGGGACCCCCTACGAGCAGTACTTC.

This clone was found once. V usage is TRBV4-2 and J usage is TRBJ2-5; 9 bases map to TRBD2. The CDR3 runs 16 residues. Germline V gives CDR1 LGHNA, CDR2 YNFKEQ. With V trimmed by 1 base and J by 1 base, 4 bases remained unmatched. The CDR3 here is CASSQGLAAGQETQYF. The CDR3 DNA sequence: TGTGCCAGCAGCCAAGGACTAGCGGCAGGCCAAGAGACCCAGTACTTC.

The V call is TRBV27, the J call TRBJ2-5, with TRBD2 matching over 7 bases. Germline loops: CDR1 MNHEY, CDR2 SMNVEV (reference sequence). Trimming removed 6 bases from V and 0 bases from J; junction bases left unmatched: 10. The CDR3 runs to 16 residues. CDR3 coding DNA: TGTGCCAGCAGGCTGAGGAGCGGGATCCACCAAGAGACCCAGTACTTC. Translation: CASRLRSGIHQETQYF.

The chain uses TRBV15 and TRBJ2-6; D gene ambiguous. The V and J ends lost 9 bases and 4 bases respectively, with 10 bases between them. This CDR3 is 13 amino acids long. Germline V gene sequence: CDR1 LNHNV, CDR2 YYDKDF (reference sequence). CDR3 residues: CATIAQGANVLTF. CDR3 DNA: TGTGCCACGATAGCCCAAGGGGCCAACGTCCTGACTTTC.

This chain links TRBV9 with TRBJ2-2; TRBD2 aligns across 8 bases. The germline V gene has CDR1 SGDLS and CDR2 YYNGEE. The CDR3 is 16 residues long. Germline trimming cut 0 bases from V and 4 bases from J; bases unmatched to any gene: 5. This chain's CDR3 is CASSVEAGGLTGELFF. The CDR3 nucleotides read TGTGCCAGCAGCGTAGAGGCGGGAGGACTCACCGGGGAGCTGTTTTTT.